Listed below are T cell receptor beta chains from one sample, sequenced in a study of cytomegalovirus exposure and HLA in healthy donors. Profiling relied on immunoSEQ multiplex PCR, and the TCRdb table lists in-frame clones only, not all of them. In the table there are 150,000 or so clones, 80% of which are singletons. Sequenced input: PBMCs. The receptors were sampled from a male donor in good health and CMV-seropositive. The CDR3 runs from the conserved cysteine through the conserved F or W. D genes are given only for firm matches.

TRBV5-1	TRBJ2-6	-	CASSSLASGANVLTF	TGCGCCAGCAGCTCCTTAGCTAGTGGGGCCAACGTCCTGACTTTC
TRBV29-1	TRBJ2-7	-	CSVGLMKGHPYEEQYF	TGCAGCGTTGGCCTCATGAAGGGACACCCCTACGAGGAGCAGTACTTC
TRBV10-2	TRBJ1-2	TRBD1	CASSERETGVAHGYTF	TGCGCCAGCAGTGAGAGGGAGACAGGGGTCGCCCATGGCTACACCTTC
TRBV18	TRBJ2-3	TRBD2	CASSPGLAGVVGTDTQYF	TGTGCCAGCTCACCAGGACTAGCGGGAGTGGTCGGCACAGATACGCAGTATTTT
TRBV5-5	TRBJ1-2	TRBD1	CASSSGTGGLGYTF	TGTGCCAGCAGCTCGGGGACAGGGGGCCTTGGCTACACCTTC
TRBV7-7	TRBJ2-1	TRBD2	CASSLGLAGTDEQFF	TGTGCTAGCAGCTTAGGACTAGCGGGAACAGATGAGCAGTTCTTC
TRBV25-1	TRBJ2-3	-	CASSFSVAGTDTQYF	TGTGCCAGCAGTTTTTCGGTAGCGGGCACAGATACGCAGTATTTT
TRBV5-8	TRBJ2-5	TRBD2	CASRGGLAGPETQYF	TGTGCCAGCAGGGGGGGACTAGCGGGACCAGAGACCCAGTACTTC
TRBV7-6	TRBJ1-6	-	CASSPSSTRALHF	TGTGCCAGCAGCCCTTCTAGTACTCGAGCCCTCCACTTT
TRBV6-5	TRBJ1-4	TRBD1	CASSSLRGSWEKLFF	TGTGCCAGCAGTTCCCTCAGGGGGTCGTGGGAAAAACTGTTTTTT